This is a list of T cell receptor beta chains from one sample in a study of OX40 agonist ivuxolimab in advanced cancers. Profiled with immunoSEQ multiplex PCR; TCRdb holds only in-frame clones, not every one. The data hold approximately 60,000 clones, with roughly 84% observed a single time. The input for sequencing was CD4+ or CD8+ T cells sorted from blood, taken in a trial of the OX40 agonist ivuxolimab. Receptor source: an adult with an advanced solid tumor such as melanoma, head and neck, liver or kidney cancer. Each CDR3 is given with its conserved first and last residue. A D gene is named only where the DNA matches it firmly. Clone size is shown for a subset of rows, as once, few, many or a class of expanded clone.

CASSIPGGRDTEAFF	TGTGCCAGCAGTATTCCAGGGGGGCGGGACACTGAAGCTTTCTTT	TRBV27	TRBJ1-1	once	TRBD1
CASFSRLYGYTF	TGTGCCAGTTTTTCCCGGCTCTATGGCTACACCTTC	TRBV19	TRBJ1-2	-	-
CASSLGVSNEKLFF	TGTGCCAGCAGTCTTGGGGTTAGTAATGAAAAACTGTTTTTT	TRBV27	TRBJ1-4	-	-
CASSYSGGGYGYTF	TGTGCCAGCAGTTACTCGGGGGGCGGCTATGGCTACACCTTC	TRBV6-5	TRBJ1-2	-	-
CASYSHGGSYNEQFF	TGTGCCAGCTATTCCCACGGGGGATCCTACAATGAGCAGTTCTTC	TRBV6-1	TRBJ2-1	-	-
CARSMDTSTCNQPQHF	TGCGCCCGCTCCATGGACACGTCGACTTGCAATCAGCCCCAGCATTTT	TRBV23-1	TRBJ1-5	-	-
CASSRNLEMMAGNTIYF	TGCGCCAGCAGCCGCAACCTCGAGATGATGGCTGGAAACACCATATATTTT	TRBV4-3	TRBJ1-3	-	-
CASSFSVGAVKYF	TGTGCCAGCAGCTTTAGTGTTGGGGCGGTGAAGTACTTC	TRBV7-8	TRBJ2-7	-	-
CASGGGSQPQHF	TGTGCCAGCGGGGGCGGATCACAGCCCCAGCATTTT	TRBV28	TRBJ1-5	-	-
CASSPSGGPFTDTQYF	TGTGCCAGCAGCCCCAGCGGGGGCCCATTCACAGATACGCAGTATTTT	TRBV4-2	TRBJ2-3	-	TRBD2
CASSPGRAIQPQHF	TGTGCCAGCTCACCAGGCAGGGCAATACAGCCCCAGCATTTT	TRBV18	TRBJ1-5	-	-
CATSKSHNTEAFF	TGTGCCACCAGCAAAAGCCATAACACTGAAGCTTTCTTT	TRBV15	TRBJ1-1	-	-
CASSSTGQGARNEQFF	TGTGCCAGCAGCTCGACCGGACAGGGGGCGAGGAATGAGCAGTTCTTC	TRBV7-8	TRBJ2-1	-	TRBD1
CASSFTDGGYTF	TGTGCCAGCAGCTTTACGGATGGGGGCTACACCTTC	TRBV7-9	TRBJ1-2	-	-
CASSPRQNTEAFF	TGTGCCAGCAGTCCACGACAGAACACTGAAGCTTTCTTT	TRBV28	TRBJ1-1	-	-
CASTPESEQYF	TGTGCCAGCACCCCGGAGTCCGAGCAGTACTTC	TRBV18	TRBJ2-7	-	-
CASSSWDINSYEQYF	TGTGCCAGCAGCTCCTGGGACATCAACTCCTACGAGCAGTACTTC	TRBV7-9	TRBJ2-7	-	-
CATSRDQLADTQYF	TGTGCCACCAGCAGAGATCAACTAGCAGATACGCAGTATTTT	TRBV15	TRBJ2-3	-	-
CASSQIAGTYEQYF	TGTGCCAGCAGCCAAATCGCGGGGACCTACGAGCAGTACTTC	TRBV16	TRBJ2-7	-	-
CASSPARVRNYGYTF	TGTGCCAGCAGCCCCGCGAGGGTCAGGAACTATGGCTACACCTTC	TRBV7-6	TRBJ1-2	-	-
CASSITGEADTQYF	TGTGCCAGCTCCATAACGGGAGAGGCAGATACGCAGTATTTT	TRBV6-1	TRBJ2-3	-	-
CASSHTGDHTDTQYF	TGTGCCAGCAGCCACACGGGGGACCACACAGATACGCAGTATTTT	TRBV6-5	TRBJ2-3	-	-
CASSPSTGGTGGANEKLFF	TGTGCCAGCAGCCCTTCTACAGGGGGCACGGGAGGGGCTAATGAAAAACTGTTTTTT	TRBV11-2	TRBJ1-4	few	TRBD1
CASSTGTGNTEAFF	TGTGCCAGCAGTACCGGGACAGGTAACACTGAAGCTTTCTTT	TRBV2	TRBJ1-1	-	TRBD1
CATSRGRSNEQFF	TGTGCCACCAGCAGAGGACGATCCAATGAGCAGTTCTTC	TRBV15	TRBJ2-1	-	-
CASSFQTNTEAFF	TGTGCCAGCAGTTTTCAAACGAACACTGAAGCTTTCTTT	TRBV25-1	TRBJ1-1	-	-
CASSLGLAGTDTQYF	TGCGCCAGCAGCTTGGGTCTAGCGGGGACCGATACGCAGTATTTT	TRBV5-1	TRBJ2-3	-	TRBD2
CASSYLDANYGYTF	TGTGCCAGCAGTTACCTCGACGCGAACTATGGCTACACCTTC	TRBV6-5	TRBJ1-2	-	-
CASSPLVGTLKGYEQYF	TGTGCCAGCAGCCCCCTAGTGGGGACCCTCAAGGGCTACGAGCAGTACTTC	TRBV7-2	TRBJ2-7	-	-
CASSQVWTAVVGEQYF	TGCGCCAGCAGCCAAGTCTGGACCGCCGTAGTGGGCGAGCAGTACTTC	TRBV4-1	TRBJ2-7	-	-
CASSEVSYNEQFF	TGTGCCAGCAGTGAAGTCAGCTACAATGAGCAGTTCTTC	TRBV6-1	TRBJ2-1	-	-
CASSLGTGSNSNQPQHF	TGTGCCAGCAGCCTAGGGACAGGGTCCAACAGCAATCAGCCCCAGCATTTT	TRBV28	TRBJ1-5	-	TRBD1
CASSRTGGTGELFF	TGTGCCAGCAGTCGGACAGGGGGAACCGGGGAGCTGTTTTTT	TRBV6-5	TRBJ2-2	-	TRBD1
CASRFDISNTEAFF	TGTGCCAGCCGCTTCGACATCTCTAACACTGAAGCTTTCTTT	TRBV2	TRBJ1-1	-	-
CASSLFRLAVTETQYF	TGTGCCAGCAGCTTATTTCGACTAGCGGTGACGGAGACCCAGTACTTC	TRBV7-9	TRBJ2-5	-	TRBD2
CASSQDRKAYEQYF	TGCGCCAGCAGCCAAGATCGGAAAGCTTACGAGCAGTACTTC	TRBV4-1	TRBJ2-7	few	-
CASRQTVDYGYTF	TGTGCCAGTAGGCAGACAGTCGACTATGGCTACACCTTC	TRBV19	TRBJ1-2	-	-
CASSEDSKNIQYF	TGTGCCAGCAGTGAAGACAGCAAAAACATTCAGTACTTC	TRBV6-1	TRBJ2-4	-	-
CASSQDGGFSGNTIYF	TGCGCCAGCAGCCAAGATGGGGGCTTCTCCGGAAACACCATATATTTT	TRBV4-3	TRBJ1-3	-	-
CASSWEGNQPQHF	TGTGCCAGCAGCTGGGAGGGCAATCAGCCCCAGCATTTT	TRBV7-9	TRBJ1-5	-	-
CASSQGLQGSTEAFF	TGTGCCAGCAGCCAGGGATTACAGGGCAGCACTGAAGCTTTCTTT	TRBV14	TRBJ1-1	once	-
CASSIEEGRTQPQHF	TGTGCCAGTAGTATAGAGGAGGGGAGGACTCAGCCCCAGCATTTT	TRBV19	TRBJ1-5	once	-
CASTGQFFNTEAFF	TGCGCCAGCACTGGACAGTTTTTTAACACTGAAGCTTTCTTT	TRBV4-1	TRBJ1-1	-	-
CASGLGLGETQYF	TGTGCCAGTGGGTTGGGGCTCGGGGAGACCCAGTACTTC	TRBV25-1	TRBJ2-5	-	-
CASSPLGLGISGELFF	TGTGCCAGCAGCCCCCTGGGACTAGGGATATCTGGGGAGCTGTTTTTT	TRBV7-8	TRBJ2-2	-	TRBD2
CASRAGLLAGELFF	TGTGCCAGTAGAGCGGGACTCCTTGCCGGGGAGCTGTTTTTT	TRBV19	TRBJ2-2	-	TRBD2
CASSPGQSTYNEQFF	TGTGCCAGCAGCCCGGGACAATCGACCTACAATGAGCAGTTCTTC	TRBV5-4	TRBJ2-1	-	-
CASKISSGVNTGELFF	TGCGCCAGCAAAATATCTAGCGGGGTGAACACCGGGGAGCTGTTTTTT	TRBV5-1	TRBJ2-2	-	TRBD2
CAWSGRSGRAGNEQFF	TGTGCCTGGAGTGGCCGAAGCGGGAGGGCCGGTAATGAGCAGTTCTTC	TRBV30	TRBJ2-1	-	TRBD2
CASSFNNRGRTEQYF	TGTGCCAGCAGTTTCAACAACAGGGGGCGAACTGAGCAGTATTTT	TRBV28	TRBJ2-3	-	TRBD1